This section outlines one T cell receptor (beta chain) sequence together with its context. The record originates from a study of blood T cell repertoires in COVID-19. TCRdb's table, derived via immunoSEQ multiplex PCR, lists solely in-frame clones and lacks some. The profile shows under 250,000 clones, around 82% of them singletons. The sequencing input was peripheral blood. The receptor comes from a woman aged 35 to 49 with acute or convalescent COVID-19.

For the CDR3, the DNA is TGTGCCAGCAGTTTAGGACAGAAAAACACCATATATTTT. Protein product: CASSLGQKNTIYF. The chain has TRBV6-5 and TRBJ1-3, with D maybe TRBD1 (6 bases). V gave up 4 bases and J gave up 6 bases, with 10 bases separating them. CDR1 is MNHEY and CDR2 is SVGAGI in the germline V gene. The CDR3 spans 13 residues.